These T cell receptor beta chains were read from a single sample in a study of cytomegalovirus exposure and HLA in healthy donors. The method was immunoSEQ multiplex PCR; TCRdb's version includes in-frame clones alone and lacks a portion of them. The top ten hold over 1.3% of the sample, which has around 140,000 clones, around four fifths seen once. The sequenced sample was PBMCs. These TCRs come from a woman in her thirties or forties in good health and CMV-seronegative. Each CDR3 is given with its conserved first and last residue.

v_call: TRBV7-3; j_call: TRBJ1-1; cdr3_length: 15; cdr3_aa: CASSAFGGDLSEAFF
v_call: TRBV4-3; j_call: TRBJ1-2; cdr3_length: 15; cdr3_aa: CASSQRGTDFYGYTF
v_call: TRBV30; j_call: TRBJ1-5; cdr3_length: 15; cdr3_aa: CAWAPGGASNQPQHF
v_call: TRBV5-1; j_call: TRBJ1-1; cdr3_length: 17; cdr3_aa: CASSEGGTGGLNTEAFF
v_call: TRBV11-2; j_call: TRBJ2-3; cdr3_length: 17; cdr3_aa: CASSPRATSVSTDTQYF
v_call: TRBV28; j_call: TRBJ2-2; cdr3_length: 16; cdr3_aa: CASSRSGGAYTGELFF
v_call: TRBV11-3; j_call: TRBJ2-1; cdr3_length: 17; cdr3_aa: CASSLGATSGENNEQFF
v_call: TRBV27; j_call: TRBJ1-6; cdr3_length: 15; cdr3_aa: CASSFTGGYNSPLHF
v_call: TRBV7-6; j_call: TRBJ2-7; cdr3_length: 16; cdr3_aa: CASSLEGARTPYEQYF
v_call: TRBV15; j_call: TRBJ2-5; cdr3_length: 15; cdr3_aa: CATSRPGTGSSSQYF
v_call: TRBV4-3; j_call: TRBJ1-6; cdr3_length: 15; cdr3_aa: CASSQGYRDNSPLHF